The entry below describes one TCR beta chain. The target antigen is unknown. This entry is derived from a study of OX40 agonist ivuxolimab in advanced cancers. Notes on the study in general: CD4+ and CD8+ T cells in blood underwent clonal expansion by week 6 at 0.1 to 3.0 mg/kg.

The data were produced by immunoSEQ multiplex PCR, yet TCRdb's version contains in-frame clones alone and is incomplete. The sample lists 40,000 or so clones; around 92% were seen once. The CDR3 runs 15 residues. CDR1 SGHTA and CDR2 FQGNSA come from the germline V gene. Trimming cost V 2 bases and J 4 bases, with 13 bases left between them. The source was CD4+ or CD8+ T cells sorted from blood, collected in a trial of the OX40 agonist ivuxolimab. This receptor was taken from an adult with an advanced solid tumor such as melanoma, head and neck, liver or kidney cancer. The chain couples TRBV7-2 to TRBJ2-3; maybe TRBD2 (5 bases). This CDR3 is CASSLRRGYPDTQYF. The CDR3 coding sequence is TGTGCCAGCAGCTTACGCCGGGGATACCCAGATACGCAGTATTTT.